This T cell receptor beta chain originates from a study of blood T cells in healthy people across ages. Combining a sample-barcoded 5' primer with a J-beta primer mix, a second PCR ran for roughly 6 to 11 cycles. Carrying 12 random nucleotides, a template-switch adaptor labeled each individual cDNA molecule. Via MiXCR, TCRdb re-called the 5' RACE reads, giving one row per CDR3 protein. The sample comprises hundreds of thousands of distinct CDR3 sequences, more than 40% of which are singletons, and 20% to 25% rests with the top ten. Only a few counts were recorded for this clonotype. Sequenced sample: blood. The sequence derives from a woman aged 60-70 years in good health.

DNA of the CDR3: TGTGCCATCAGTGAAGGAGGCCTGACGGGGAACACTGAAGCTTTCTTT. It specifies CAISEGGLTGNTEAFF. The chain is built from TRBV10-3 and TRBJ1-1; unclear D gene. Germline lookup yields CDR1 ENHRY and CDR2 SYGVKD. V lost 3 bases to trimming and J lost 1 base, with 15 bases between them. The CDR3 extends over 16 amino acids.